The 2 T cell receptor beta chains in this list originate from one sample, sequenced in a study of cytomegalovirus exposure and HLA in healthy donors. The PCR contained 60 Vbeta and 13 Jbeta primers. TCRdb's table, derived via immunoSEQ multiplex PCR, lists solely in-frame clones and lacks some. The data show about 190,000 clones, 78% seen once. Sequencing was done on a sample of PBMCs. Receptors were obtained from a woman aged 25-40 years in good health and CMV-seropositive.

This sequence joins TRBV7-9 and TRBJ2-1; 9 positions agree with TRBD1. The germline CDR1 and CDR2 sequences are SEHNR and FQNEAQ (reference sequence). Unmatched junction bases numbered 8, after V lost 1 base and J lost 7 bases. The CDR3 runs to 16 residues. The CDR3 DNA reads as TGTGCCAGCAGCTTAGGAGGGACAGGGTATCTAAATGAGCAGTTCTTC. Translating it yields CASSLGGTGYLNEQFF.

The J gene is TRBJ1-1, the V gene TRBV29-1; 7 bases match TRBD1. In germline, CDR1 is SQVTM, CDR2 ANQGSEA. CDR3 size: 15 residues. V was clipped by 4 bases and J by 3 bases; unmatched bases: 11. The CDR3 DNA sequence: TGCAGCGTTGCACCCTCGACAGGGATGGACACTGAAGCTTTCTTT. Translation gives CSVAPSTGMDTEAFF.